A selection of T cell receptor beta chains follows, all from one sample in a study of blood T cell repertoires in COVID-19. Produced via immunoSEQ multiplex PCR; TCRdb's table is partial and in-frame only. The sample consists of approximately 320,000 clones, roughly nine tenths of them appearing once. The sequenced material came from peripheral blood. Receptors were obtained from a woman in her thirties with COVID-19, enrolled during active disease. CDR3s leave out the opening cysteine and the closing phenylalanine or tryptophan.

J gene,V gene,CDR3 protein
TRBJ2-5,TRBV15,ATSRGASGLAGQQETQY
TRBJ2-6,TRBV20-1,SASPAGRAGANVLT
TRBJ2-7,TRBV29-1,SGRGQEFGEQY
TRBJ1-6,TRBV27,ASISSLKTGRVDSPLH
TRBJ1-5,TRBV19,ASSIGPGGGRGNQPQH
TRBJ1-2,TRBV5-1,ASSRGQGSYGYT
TRBJ2-2,TRBV19,ASTFSTRTGELF
TRBJ2-3,TRBV3-1/TRBV3-2,ASSRDRGSADTQY
TRBJ1-1,TRBV10-3,AISEGGGNTEAF
TRBJ2-5,TRBV5-4,ASSADSTQETQY
TRBJ2-2,TRBV5-1,ASSNTVNTGELF
TRBJ2-3,TRBV11-1,ASSPGVQTDTQY
TRBJ2-3,TRBV30,ACNPQGHSTDTQY
TRBJ1-2,TRBV3-1/TRBV3-2,ASSPHLASNYGYT
TRBJ1-6,TRBV7-2,ASTGRVMKSPLH
TRBJ2-7,TRBV7-2,ASSLAFAGGTGEQY
TRBJ2-7,TRBV19,ASSGGQGDYEQY
TRBJ1-3,TRBV25-1,ASSGYVGSSGNTIY
TRBJ2-7,TRBV2,ASSARRGGAGEQY
TRBJ2-1,TRBV7-2,ASTPGLASFNEQF
TRBJ2-3,TRBV3-1/TRBV3-2,ASSLRGGGTDTQY
TRBJ1-6,TRBV15,ATSPQGGKPYSPLH
TRBJ2-7,TRBV27,ASSPRLTGYYEQY
TRBJ1-1,TRBV6-1,ASSKTGPMNTEAF
TRBJ1-2,TRBV19,ASCPVVTDYGYT
TRBJ2-7,TRBV7-9,ASRTTSGGHD
TRBJ2-5,TRBV28,ASSLAGAGGKTQY
TRBJ1-1,TRBV10-3,AISESTGGGGNTEAF
TRBJ1-2,TRBV15,ATSREGGSYGYT
TRBJ1-6,TRBV25-1,ASGGGGGDNSPLH
TRBJ1-2,TRBV29-1,SVVVRDLYGYT
TRBJ1-6,TRBV2,ASSEVQGASYNSPLH
TRBJ2-2,TRBV6-6,ASSYGTVITGELF
TRBJ2-1,TRBV19,ASSIALSGFYNEQF
TRBJ1-1,TRBV27,ASRFSGQNTEAF
TRBJ1-1,TRBV19,ASNSGTGSTEAF
TRBJ1-1,TRBV5-1,VSSLITDTEAF
TRBJ1-1,TRBV7-2,ASSLTGGTEAF
TRBJ1-6,TRBV10-2,ASSVGVSSYNSPLH
TRBJ2-5,TRBV11-2,ASRRTSGGFQETQY
TRBJ1-1,TRBV28,ASSFNRDTEAF
TRBJ1-5,TRBV15,ATSMGGLSNQPQH
TRBJ1-4,TRBV6-6,ATSTGTGNEKLF
TRBJ2-7,TRBV5-1,ASTEAYGSYEQY
TRBJ2-3,TRBV12-2,ASRFVPQLADTDTQY
TRBJ1-2,TRBV28,ASSFRGWTYGYT
TRBJ2-3,TRBV5-6,ASSPTLLAGGGYTQY